The clone carrying this T cell receptor (beta chain) was found a few times. Its antigen is unknown. The source of the sample is a study of T cell responses to AZD1222 COVID-19 vaccine. Assay used: immunoSEQ multiplex PCR; TCRdb lists only in-frame clones, some missing. The table shows about 120,000 clones, with more than 75% occurring only once. Germline-derived CDR1 and CDR2 are SNHLY and FYNNEI. The CDR3 has 17 residues. The V gene end was trimmed by 6 bases and the J gene end by 4 bases; junction bases not matched to a gene: 14. Study observations and caveats: Spike-wide coverage was observed for vaccine-associated CD4 TCRs, with dominant responses at 160-218 and 743-854. At baseline, seropositivity was found in only a handful of AZD1222 recipients. Repertoire collection took place solely once the T cell response had peaked.

The clonotype comes from an adult in good health. The rearrangement joins TRBV2 to TRBJ1-5; TRBD1 aligns across 8 bases. The specimen was peripheral blood, collected on day 0 of AZD1222 vaccination. The CDR3 bases are TGTGCCAGCAGCGGACTGTCCACAGGGGGTTTTAATCAGCCCCAGCATTTT. Translated, it gives CASSGLSTGGFNQPQHF.